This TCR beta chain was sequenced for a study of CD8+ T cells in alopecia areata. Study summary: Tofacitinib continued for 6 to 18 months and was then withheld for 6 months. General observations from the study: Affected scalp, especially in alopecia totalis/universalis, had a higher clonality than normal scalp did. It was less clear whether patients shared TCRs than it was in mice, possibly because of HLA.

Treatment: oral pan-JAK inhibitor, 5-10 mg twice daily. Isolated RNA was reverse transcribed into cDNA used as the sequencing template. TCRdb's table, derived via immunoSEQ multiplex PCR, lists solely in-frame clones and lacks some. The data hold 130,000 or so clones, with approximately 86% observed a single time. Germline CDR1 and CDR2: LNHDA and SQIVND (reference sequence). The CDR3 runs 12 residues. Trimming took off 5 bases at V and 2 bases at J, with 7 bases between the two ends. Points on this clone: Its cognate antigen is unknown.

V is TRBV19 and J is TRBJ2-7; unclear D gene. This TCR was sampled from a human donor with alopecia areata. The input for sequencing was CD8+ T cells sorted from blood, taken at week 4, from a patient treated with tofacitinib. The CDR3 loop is CASSAGTYEQYF. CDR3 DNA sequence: TGTGCCAGTAGTGCCGGTACCTACGAGCAGTACTTC. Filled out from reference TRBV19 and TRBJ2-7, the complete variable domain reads DGGITQSPKYLFRKEGQNVTLSCEQNLNHDAMYWYRQDPGQGLRLIYYSQIVNDFQKGDIAEGYSVSREKKESFPLTVTSAQKNPTAFYLCASSAGTYEQYFGPGTRLTVT.